This entry concerns a single T cell receptor beta chain. Trimming removed 0 bases from V and 0 bases from J, with 10 bases in between. Germline lookup yields CDR1 SGHNT and CDR2 YYREEE (reference sequence). CDR3 length equals 15 residues. The source of the sample is a study of blood T cell repertoires in COVID-19. Study information: Researchers got acute and convalescent COVID-19 samples from the United States, Italy and Spain. Sample material is recorded as cDNA or gDNA derived from T cells, B-cell-depleted T cells, or PBMCs.

The data were produced by immunoSEQ multiplex PCR, yet TCRdb's version contains in-frame clones alone and is incomplete. The sample has approximately 120,000 clones; around four fifths are singletons. This TCR was sampled from a man older than 75 with COVID-19, enrolled during active disease. This sequence joins TRBV5-4 and TRBJ2-7; D may be TRBD2 (6 bases). The specimen sequenced was peripheral blood. DNA for the CDR3: TGTGCCAGCAGCTTGGGCGGGATAAGCTCCTACGAGCAGTACTTC. This encodes CASSLGGISSYEQYF.